The 16 T cell receptor beta chains below come from one sample, sequenced in a study of spatial heterogeneity in lung cancer. Overall study findings and caveats: Expanded intratumoral alpha and beta TCR counts tracked tumor mutation counts.

TCRdb processed the 5' RACE reads anew with MiXCR; each CDR3 protein has one entry. The repertoire includes under 2,500 distinct CDR3 sequences, less than 10% of them detected once, and approximately 25% sits in the top ten. This sample's time point: sample taken at primary tumor resection. No antigen is known for these receptors. The sequences come from lung tumor tissue, collected at surgery. The receptors come from a female donor with early-stage non-small cell lung cancer.

This clonotype was found many times. The chain is built from TRBV9 and TRBJ2-3, with TRBD2 matching over 11 bases. The CDR3 extends over 16 amino acids. Trimming at V came to 2 bases and at J to 2 bases, leaving 4 bases not matched to a gene. The germline gives CDR1 SGDLS, CDR2 YYNGEE. For the CDR3, the DNA is TGTGCCAGCAGCGTTCCGACTAGCGGGACCACAGATACGCAGTATTTT. Protein product: CASSVPTSGTTDTQYF.

Judged by abundance, this clonotype is large (0.1 to 1%). The chain has TRBV28 and TRBJ1-1, with TRBD1 as a possible D gene (5 bases). Germline CDR1 is MDHEN and CDR2 is SYDVKM. V shed 8 bases and J shed 6 bases, with 19 bases lying between them. The CDR3 totals 14 residues. Written as DNA, the CDR3 is TGTGCCAGCCGCCCGCAGGGAGAGTACCCTGAAGCTTTCTTT. Protein product: CASRPQGEYPEAFF.

This clonotype came up many times. V usage is TRBV9 and J usage is TRBJ2-1; 7 bases are a match to TRBD1. CDR1 is SGDLS and CDR2 is YYNGEE in the germline V gene. The CDR3 is made up of 14 amino acids. V was pared by 4 bases and J by 4 bases, with 5 bases of the junction left unmatched. CDR3 nucleotides: TGTGCCAGCAGCCCGGGACAGAAATACAATGAGCAGTTCTTC. Protein sequence: CASSPGQKYNEQFF.

This clonotype is medium-sized by share. V is TRBV7-8 and J is TRBJ1-1; D gene uncertain. This CDR3 comprises 14 residues. V was clipped by 2 bases and J by 1 base, with 8 bases between them. CDR1 and CDR2 (germline): SGHVS, FQNEAQ. CDR3 in amino acids: CASSLRYPNTEAFF. The CDR3 DNA reads TGTGCCAGCAGCTTACGGTACCCGAACACTGAAGCTTTCTTT.

In its sample, this clonotype ranks as medium-sized. The chain joins TRBV6-1 to TRBJ2-1; the match to TRBD1 covers 8 bases. The CDR3 is 16 amino acids. Germline CDR1 MNHNS, CDR2 SASEGT. V shed 6 bases, J shed 4 bases, and the junction held 11 bases outside the gene matches. CDR3 region: CASRGTRDRLYNEQFF. CDR3 in DNA: TGTGCCAGCAGGGGGACCCGGGACAGGCTATACAATGAGCAGTTCTTC.

Within the sample, this clonotype is medium-sized. J is TRBJ1-3 and V is TRBV20-1; 8 bases agree with TRBD1. The CDR3 contains 14 residues. V dropped 0 bases and J dropped 4; count of bases not matched to a gene: 2. The V gene's germline CDR1 is DFQATT and CDR2 SNEGSKA (reference sequence). CDR3 nucleotide sequence: TGCAGTGCTAGAGATTGGACAGGGGGAAACACCATATATTTT. This encodes CSARDWTGGNTIYF.

Within the sample, this clonotype is medium-sized. J is TRBJ1-2 and V is TRBV5-4, with a possible D match to TRBD1 (5 bases). From germline, CDR1 is SGHNT and CDR2 YYREEE (reference sequence). The CDR3 is 14 amino acids. Trimming removed 0 bases from V and 7 bases from J, with 13 bases in between. Here the CDR3 DNA reads TGTGCCAGCAGCTTGGATTCAGGGACCTCTGGCTACACCTTC. This translates into CASSLDSGTSGYTF.

This clonotype occurred once. The chain links TRBV10-2 to TRBJ2-3, with a possible D match to TRBD2 (5 bases). This CDR3 contains 14 residues. Germline V gene lookup returns CDR1 WSHSY and CDR2 SAAADI. Trimming took 4 bases from V and 0 from J, leaving 8 bases between them. CDR3 nucleotide sequence: TGCGCCAGCAGTGCGGAGCGGAGCACAGATACGCAGTATTTT. Translating it yields CASSAERSTDTQYF.

By share, this clonotype counts as medium-sized (0.01 to 0.1%). V is TRBV7-2 and J is TRBJ2-7; D perhaps matches TRBD1 (5 bases). The germline V and J ends were trimmed by 6 bases and 2 bases, with 11 bases remaining between them. This CDR3 comprises 13 residues. The germline gives CDR1 SGHTA, CDR2 FQGNSA. Here the CDR3 DNA reads TGTGCCAGCAGAATGCAGGGTCCCTACGAGCAGTACTTC. Protein: CASRMQGPYEQYF.

This clonotype is deemed medium-sized (0.01 to 0.1%). The V call is TRBV7-2, the J call TRBJ2-2; TRBD1 or TRBD2 may be the D gene (5 bases each). CDR1 SGHTA and CDR2 FQGNSA come from the germline V gene. With 6 bases removed from V and 6 bases from J, the gap between germline ends came to 20 bases. There are 16 residues in the CDR3. The CDR3 nucleotides are TGTGCCAGCAGGAGCGGCCGGGACCACATCTCCGGGGAGCTGTTTTTT. Translating gives CASRSGRDHISGELFF. Supplemented by reference TRBV7-2 and TRBJ2-2, the full variable domain reads GAGVSQSPSNKVTEKGKDVELRCDPISGHTALYWYRQSLGQGLEFLIYFQGNSAPDKSGLPSDRFSAERTGGSVSTLTIQRTQQEDSAVYLCASRSGRDHISGELFFGEGSRLTVL.

Many counts were recorded for this clonotype. This may stem from a read error, because a much larger clone lies one nucleotide away. The CDR3 end shows no conserved phenylalanine or tryptophan, and so a read error is likely. The chain recombines TRBV6-2 or TRBV6-3 with TRBJ2-5; 7 bases agree with TRBD2. Trimming cost V 7 bases and J 4 bases; bases outside gene matches: 9. The CDR3 runs to 14 residues. Germline values: CDR1 MNHEY, CDR2 SVGEGT. CDR3 DNA sequence: TGTGCCAGCATTGAGAGCGGGATACGAGAGACCCAGTACTCC. It is translated as CASIESGIRETQYS.

This clonotype is medium-sized. The chain uses TRBV6-2 or TRBV6-3 and TRBJ2-1; 10 bases are a match to TRBD2. The length of the CDR3 is 15 residues. In germline, CDR1 is MNHEY, CDR2 SVGEGT. V dropped 9 bases and J dropped 8; count of bases not matched to a gene: 13. The chain's CDR3 is CASAPGTSDLDEQFF. The CDR3 nucleotides are TGTGCCAGTGCCCCCGGGACTAGCGATTTGGATGAGCAGTTCTTC.

This clonotype is categorized as medium-sized. The chain links TRBV20-1 to TRBJ2-3; 7 nucleotides match TRBD2. Germline loops: CDR1 DFQATT, CDR2 SNEGSKA (reference sequence). There are 15 residues in the CDR3. The trim removed 7 bases at V and 2 bases at J, leaving 12 bases unmatched. The CDR3 loop reads CSGGVREKATDTQYF. The CDR3 bases are TGCAGTGGCGGTGTGCGGGAGAAGGCCACAGATACGCAGTATTTT.

This clonotype is deemed medium-sized. The CDR3 sequence: CASQQGWTDTQYF. In DNA form, the CDR3 reads TGTGCCAGTCAACAGGGGTGGACAGATACGCAGTATTTT. The chain employs TRBV6-1 and TRBJ2-3, with 7 bases that match TRBD1. The CDR3 covers 13 residues. J lost 3 bases, V lost 9 bases, and 6 bases had no gene match. Germline CDR1 MNHNS, CDR2 SASEGT.

This clonotype rates as large (0.1 to 1%). The gene calls are TRBV15 and TRBJ1-1, with D perhaps TRBD1 (5 bases). In germline, CDR1 is LNHNV, CDR2 YYDKDF (reference sequence). This CDR3 contains 15 residues. V lost 6 bases and J 1 base, leaving 15 bases between the germline ends. CDR3 amino acids: CATRGRGLENTEAFF. The DNA of the CDR3 is TGTGCCACCAGGGGTCGGGGCCTCGAGAACACTGAAGCTTTCTTT.

This clonotype is medium-sized in the sample. This chain links TRBV10-1 with TRBJ2-1, with TRBD2 matching over 7 bases. CDR3 length: 15 amino acids. J lost 0 bases, V lost 5 bases, and 4 bases had no gene match. Germline CDR1 is WNHNN and CDR2 is SYGVQD (reference sequence). The CDR3 spells CASSLAGSSYNEQFF. In DNA, the CDR3 is TGCGCCAGCAGTTTAGCGGGCTCCTCCTACAATGAGCAGTTCTTC.